One sample yielded the 30 T cell receptor beta chains listed below, sequenced in a study of cytomegalovirus exposure and HLA in healthy donors. The primer mix had 60 Vbeta and 13 Jbeta primers. Method: immunoSEQ multiplex PCR; TCRdb's copy keeps in-frame clones and lacks some. In the table there are roughly 190,000 clones, approximately 84% of which are singletons. Sequenced: PBMCs. The source is a woman in her forties or fifties in good health and CMV-seropositive.

The genes are TRBV7-9 and TRBJ1-1; D is ambiguous. V lost 7 bases, J lost 1 base, and 16 bases lay in between. This CDR3 contains 15 residues. The germline CDR1 and CDR2 sequences are SEHNR and FQNEAQ (reference sequence). The CDR3 nucleotides are TGTGCCAGCACCCCCCAGCGGCCAGGGAACACTGAAGCTTTCTTT. Translated, it gives CASTPQRPGNTEAFF.

The chain has TRBV7-3 and TRBJ1-6, with 8 bases fitting TRBD1. The CDR3 is 14 amino acids. V trimming: 5 bases; J trimming: 9 bases; junction bases outside the gene matches: 6. Per germline, CDR1 SGHTA and CDR2 FQGTGA. The CDR3 coding sequence is TGTGCCAGCAGCGACGGACAGGGAGGTTCACCCCTCCACTTT. Residues: CASSDGQGGSPLHF.

The V call is TRBV5-1, the J call TRBJ2-3; possible D gene TRBD2, 6 bases. This CDR3 has 17 amino acids. The V and J ends lost 0 bases and 4 bases respectively, with 18 bases between them. Germline CDR1 SGHRS, CDR2 YFSETQ. The CDR3 DNA follows: TGCGCCAGCAGCTTGGCCCTCGGAGGGGATAGGTCAGATACGCAGTATTTT. Protein product: CASSLALGGDRSDTQYF.

The V and J genes are TRBV20-1 and TRBJ1-2; D is perhaps TRBD1 (5 bases). Trimming removed 3 bases from V and 6 bases from J, with 8 bases in between. The CDR3 consists of 11 residues. The germline gives CDR1 DFQATT, CDR2 SNEGSKA (reference sequence). The CDR3 spells CSASGGDGYTF. CDR3 bases: TGCAGTGCTAGTGGAGGGGATGGCTACACCTTC.

This chain links TRBV30 with TRBJ1-2; 8 nucleotides line up with TRBD1. The CDR3 totals 14 residues. The J segment lost 6 bases and the V segment lost 0 bases, leaving 6 bases of the junction unmatched. Germline lookup yields CDR1 GTSNPN and CDR2 SVGIG (reference sequence). The CDR3 is CAWSVLLGQDGYTF. The CDR3 DNA follows: TGTGCCTGGAGTGTACTCCTGGGACAGGATGGCTACACCTTC.

The chain is built from TRBV9 and TRBJ1-2; 9 bases map to TRBD1. This CDR3 spans 13 amino acids. CDR1 SGDLS and CDR2 YYNGEE come from the germline V gene. With 4 bases clipped from V and 8 bases from J, the junction kept 6 bases outside the gene matches. CDR3: CASSPRTGDGYTF. CDR3 coding DNA: TGTGCCAGCAGCCCCCGGACAGGGGACGGCTACACCTTC.

The V and J genes are TRBV18 and TRBJ1-2; perhaps TRBD1 as D (6 bases). Germline loops: CDR1 KGHSH, CDR2 LQKENI. The germline V and J ends were trimmed by 0 bases and 5 bases, with 10 bases remaining between them. The CDR3 totals 14 residues. Written as DNA, the CDR3 is TGTGCCAGCTCACCACCGGGGGCACGGTATGGCTACACCTTC. It specifies CASSPPGARYGYTF.

CDR3: CASSTGRRGADTQYF. The CDR3 bases are TGTGCCAGTAGTACGGGTCGCCGTGGCGCAGATACGCAGTATTTT. The V and J genes are TRBV19 and TRBJ2-3, with no clear D. The V and J ends lost 4 bases and 4 bases respectively, with 15 bases between them. This CDR3 is built from 15 residues. CDR1 is LNHDA, CDR2 SQIVND, per germline (reference sequence).

CDR3 sequence (DNA): TGCGCCAGCAGCCGACCGGACAGGGGAGGCACTGAAGCTTTCTTT. It specifies CASSRPDRGGTEAFF. The V gene is TRBV4-3, the J gene TRBJ1-1; 9 bases line up with TRBD1. The CDR3 length is 15 residues. Germline loops: CDR1 LGHNA, CDR2 YSLEER. V was clipped by 4 bases and J by 4 bases; unmatched bases: 7.

The V call is TRBV6-5, the J call TRBJ2-1; weak D call: TRBD2 (5 bases). V shed 4 bases and J shed 8 bases, with 15 bases lying between them. CDR1 is MNHEY and CDR2 is SVGAGI in the germline V gene. The CDR3 is made up of 14 amino acids. The CDR3 DNA is TGTGCCAGCAGTTTCAAACGGGGAGTTTATGAGCAGTTCTTC. This codes for CASSFKRGVYEQFF.

The rearrangement joins TRBV6-5 to TRBJ1-2; TRBD1 might be the D (6 bases). CDR1 and CDR2 (germline): MNHEY, SVGAGI. The CDR3 length is 13 residues. The V end lost 7 bases, the J end lost 12 bases, and 21 bases lay between the germline ends. This CDR3 is CASKGPGGGRDTF. The CDR3 bases are TGTGCCAGCAAGGGACCTGGCGGGGGCAGAGACACCTTC.

The CDR3 region has the DNA TGTGCCAGCAGCCAAGGACTCCTAACCTACGAGCAGTACTTC. Translation: CASSQGLLTYEQYF. The J gene is TRBJ2-7, the V gene TRBV28, with D maybe TRBD2 (5 bases). The CDR3 consists of 14 residues. Germline-derived CDR1 and CDR2 are MDHEN and SYDVKM. The V end was cut by 6 bases, the J end by 2 bases, with 14 bases between.

V gene TRBV19 combines with J gene TRBJ1-2; D may be TRBD1 (5 bases). The CDR3 is 15 amino acids. The ends were cut back, 3 bases at V and 2 bases at J, with 13 bases in the middle. The germline V gene has CDR1 LNHDA and CDR2 SQIVND (reference sequence). The CDR3 DNA reads TGTGCCAGTAGTATCCTGACAGCCTTAAACTATGGCTACACCTTC. Its protein product is CASSILTALNYGYTF.

V and J are TRBV6-6 and TRBJ2-3; 10 bases are a match to TRBD2. The CDR3 covers 15 residues. Germline loops: CDR1 MNHNY, CDR2 SVGAGI (reference sequence). Trimming removed 5 bases from V and 5 bases from J; junction bases left unmatched: 7. CDR3 in amino acids: CASSPSGGGGDTQYF. The CDR3 nucleotides are TGTGCCAGCAGTCCAAGCGGGGGGGGAGGAGATACGCAGTATTTT.

The CDR3 DNA is TGCGCCAGCAGCCAAGATGGGAGGGAGACCCAGTACTTC. This translates into CASSQDGRETQYF. The J gene is TRBJ2-5, the V gene TRBV4-3; a possible D gene is TRBD2 (6 bases). This CDR3 spans 13 amino acids. Trimming took off 0 bases at V and 5 bases at J, with 7 bases between the two ends. Germline-derived CDR1 and CDR2 are LGHNA and YSLEER.

The V and J genes are TRBV6-5 and TRBJ2-2, with D tentatively TRBD2 (5 bases). V gave up 6 bases and J gave up 4 bases, with 15 bases separating them. Germline lookup yields CDR1 MNHEY and CDR2 SVGAGI. This CDR3 is 15 amino acids long. The CDR3 DNA follows: TGTGCCAGCAGCGAGGCAACACGGGGCACCGGGGAGCTGTTTTTT. Protein product: CASSEATRGTGELFF.

This clone was detected once. The chain recombines TRBV18 with TRBJ2-5; no definite D call. CDR3 length equals 13 residues. Trimming removed 2 bases from V and 3 bases from J, with 7 bases in between. CDR1 and CDR2 from the germline V gene are KGHSH and LQKENI. CDR3 DNA sequence: TGTGCCAGCTCACCAATTGCAGAAGAGACCCAGTACTTC. Amino acids: CASSPIAEETQYF.

This sequence joins TRBV5-4 and TRBJ1-1; TRBD1 agrees at 7 bases. Trimming took 0 bases from V and 4 from J; bases not matched to a gene: 6. The CDR3 has 15 residues. Germline CDR1 and CDR2: SGHNT and YYREEE (reference sequence). The CDR3 DNA is TGTGCCAGCAGCTTGGCGATACAGGGGACCACTGAAGCTTTCTTT. Its protein is CASSLAIQGTTEAFF.

The CDR3 DNA sequence: TGTGCCAGCAGCTTGTCCGCAGATCAGCCCCAGCATTTT. This encodes CASSLSADQPQHF. V and J are TRBV5-8 and TRBJ1-5; D is unclear. CDR3 size: 13 residues. V lost 1 base and J lost 5, with 7 bases in between. Germline CDR1 SGHTS, CDR2 YDEGEE.

This chain links TRBV25-1 with TRBJ2-3; D possibly corresponds to TRBD1 (6 bases). The V and J ends lost 4 bases and 4 bases respectively, with 15 bases between them. The CDR3 runs to 15 residues. Germline loops: CDR1 MGHDK, CDR2 SYGVNS. The CDR3: CASSVVRGVADTQYF. The DNA of the CDR3 is TGTGCCAGCAGTGTAGTCAGGGGAGTGGCAGATACGCAGTATTTT.

With respect to this clone: Other DNA sequences in this specimen translate into the identical CDR3. This sequence joins TRBV29-1 and TRBJ1-1; the D is unclear. Germline V lookup: CDR1 SQVTM, CDR2 ANQGSEA. The CDR3 has 13 amino acids. The V and J ends lost 1 base and 2 bases respectively, with 8 bases between them. The CDR3 region is CSVEVSQNTEAFF. DNA for the CDR3: TGCAGCGTTGAAGTGTCCCAAAACACTGAAGCTTTCTTT.

This rearrangement joins TRBV5-4 to TRBJ2-1; 8 bases match TRBD2. V shed 4 bases, J shed 2 bases, and the junction held 5 bases outside the gene matches. This CDR3 region has 15 residues. Germline CDR1 reads SGHNT; CDR2 reads YYREEE (reference sequence). The CDR3 is CASSRRGATYNEQFF. The CDR3, as DNA: TGTGCCAGCAGCAGGCGGGGGGCCACCTACAATGAGCAGTTCTTC.

V usage is TRBV5-1 and J usage is TRBJ2-5, with D perhaps TRBD1 (5 bases). V lost 7 bases, J lost 7 bases, and 17 bases lay in between. This CDR3 contains 13 residues. CDR1 is SGHRS, CDR2 YFSETQ, per germline. CDR3: CASGEAGYGTQYF. The CDR3 DNA is TGCGCCAGCGGAGAGGCAGGGTACGGGACCCAGTACTTC.

V usage is TRBV5-1 and J usage is TRBJ2-5, with D possibly being TRBD1 (6 bases). CDR1 is SGHRS, CDR2 YFSETQ, per germline. V lost 2 bases, J lost 2 bases, and 7 bases lay in between. This CDR3 region has 13 residues. The CDR3 reads CASSFGQQETQYF. Here the CDR3 DNA reads TGCGCCAGCAGCTTTGGACAGCAAGAGACCCAGTACTTC.

The gene calls are TRBV11-2 and TRBJ2-1, with D possibly TRBD2 on 5 matching bases. CDR1 is SGHAT, CDR2 FQNNGV, per germline. Trimming took off 5 bases at V and 8 bases at J, with 13 bases between the two ends. The CDR3 loop spans 13 amino acids. Here the CDR3 reads CASSPGYEDEQFF. In DNA, the CDR3 is TGTGCCAGCAGCCCGGGGTACGAGGATGAGCAGTTCTTC.

The V gene is TRBV7-9, the J gene TRBJ2-3; maybe TRBD2 (5 bases). Trimming took 5 bases from V and 4 from J, leaving 22 bases between them. The CDR3 totals 17 residues. CDR1 is SEHNR and CDR2 is FQNEAQ in the germline V gene (reference sequence). The CDR3, as DNA: TGTGCCAGCAGCCCCTCGACCGGGCCCCACGGGGCAGATACGCAGTATTTT. Translation gives CASSPSTGPHGADTQYF.

This clone was picked up a small number of times. The genes are TRBV27 and TRBJ2-1; 8 bases fit TRBD1. V trimming: 2 bases; J trimming: 7 bases; junction bases outside the gene matches: 7. Per germline, CDR1 MNHEY and CDR2 SMNVEV (reference sequence). There are 15 residues in the CDR3. CDR3 bases: TGTGCCAGCAGTTTAATGACAACAGGGGGGAATGAGCAGTTCTTC. It yields the protein CASSLMTTGGNEQFF.

The rearrangement uses TRBV7-2 and TRBJ2-1, with D perhaps matching TRBD1 (5 bases). The germline gives CDR1 SGHTA, CDR2 FQGNSA. CDR3 size: 14 residues. The germline V and J ends were trimmed by 4 bases and 4 bases, with 11 bases remaining between them. CDR3 DNA: TGTGCCAGCAGCTCCCGGACACCTTACAATGAGCAGTTCTTC. Its translation is CASSSRTPYNEQFF.

This clone was seen only once. J is TRBJ2-7 and V is TRBV19; TRBD1 is a possible D gene (6 bases). Trimming stripped 6 bases from V and 2 bases from J, with 8 bases between. This CDR3 contains 12 residues. From germline, CDR1 is LNHDA and CDR2 SQIVND (reference sequence). The CDR3 DNA reads TGTGCCAGTAGATCAGGGGCCTACGAGCAGTACTTC. Its translation: CASRSGAYEQYF. The full variable domain, with the rest looked up from reference TRBV19 and TRBJ2-7, is DGGITQSPKYLFRKEGQNVTLSCEQNLNHDAMYWYRQDPGQGLRLIYYSQIVNDFQKGDIAEGYSVSREKKESFPLTVTSAQKNPTAFYLCASRSGAYEQYFGPGTRLTVT.

V is TRBV6-1 and J is TRBJ2-4; TRBD1 aligns across 7 bases. The trim removed 6 bases at V and 0 bases at J, leaving 5 bases unmatched. This CDR3 comprises 15 residues. Germline V gives CDR1 MNHNS, CDR2 SASEGT. CDR3 amino acids: CASRIDREAKNIQYF. CDR3 coding DNA: TGTGCCAGCAGGATAGACAGGGAAGCCAAAAACATTCAGTACTTC.